The rows below give T cell receptor beta chains drawn from one sample of a study of beta chain features in type 1 diabetes. The protocol was immunoSEQ multiplex PCR, while the TCRdb copy is restricted to in-frame clones and leaves out a portion. The data contain hundreds of thousands of clones, approximately 30% of them singletons. Sequencing was performed on naive CD4+ T cells from blood. These receptors originate from a man aged 18 to 35 in good health. Each CDR3 is given with its conserved first and last residue. Not all rows give a size; the values are once, few, many and, for expanded clones, a class.

size | V | CDR3
- | TRBV6-5 | CASSWTPSSTDTQYF
- | TRBV7-9 | CASSSEWAEQYF
- | TRBV14 | CASSQATAAISGANVLTF
- | TRBV30 | CAWATLYGYTF
few | TRBV29-1 | CSVEMGHLSYEQYF
few | TRBV4-1 | CASSQDSWSSDNNEQFF
- | TRBV7-9 | CASSLSVNEKLFF
few | TRBV9 | CASSPWTGYNEQFF
few | TRBV29-1 | CSVPDANYGYTF
- | TRBV5-6 | CASSFSYGQGASKNIQYF
- | TRBV30 | CAWSGDWGTQYF
few | TRBV28 | CASSQLDQYNEQFF
few | TRBV29-1 | CSVYQYGYTF
- | TRBV19 | CASHRGRDNEQFF
- | TRBV5-4 | CASSSDRETEAFF
few | TRBV4-2 | CASSQVASGSYEQYF
- | TRBV5-4 | CAIASASYEQYF
- | TRBV27 | CASRVQGARQETQYF
- | TRBV19 | CASSIGVAGGRETQYF
- | TRBV5-1 | CASSSQGQQETQYF
few | TRBV29-1 | CSVELGTGANVLTF
- | TRBV7-2 | CASSLGGGLNTEAFF
few | TRBV4-3 | CASSQGALAGGPTDTQYF